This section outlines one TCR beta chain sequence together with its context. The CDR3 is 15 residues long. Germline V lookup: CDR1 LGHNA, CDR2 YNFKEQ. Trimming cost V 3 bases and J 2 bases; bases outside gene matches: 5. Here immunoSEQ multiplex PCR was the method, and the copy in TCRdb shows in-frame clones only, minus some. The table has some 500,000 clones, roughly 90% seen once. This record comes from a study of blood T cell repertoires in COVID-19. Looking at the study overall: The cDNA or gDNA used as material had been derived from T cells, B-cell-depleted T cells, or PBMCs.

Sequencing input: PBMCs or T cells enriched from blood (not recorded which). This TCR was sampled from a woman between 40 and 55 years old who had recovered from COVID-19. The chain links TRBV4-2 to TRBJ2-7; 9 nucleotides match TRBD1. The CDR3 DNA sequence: TGTGCCAGCAGCCAGGAGGGACAGGGAACCTACGAGCAGTACTTC. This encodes CASSQEGQGTYEQYF.